This T cell receptor beta chain was sequenced for a study of blood T cell repertoires in COVID-19. The overall study: Sample material is recorded as cDNA or gDNA derived from T cells, B-cell-depleted T cells, or PBMCs.

Generated by immunoSEQ multiplex PCR, the TCRdb table keeps only in-frame clones and is missing some. The sample has a few hundred thousand clones; around 87% are singletons. V was shortened by 1 base and J by 4 bases, with 13 bases between the two germline ends. Per the germline V gene, CDR1 is LGHDT and CDR2 is YNNKEL (reference sequence). The CDR3 extends over 15 amino acids. The clonotype originates from a man aged 18 to 29 who had recovered from COVID-19. The sequenced sample consisted of PBMCs or T cells enriched from blood (not recorded which). The chain is built from TRBV3-1 (or the pseudogene TRBV3-2) and TRBJ1-2, with D possibly TRBD1 on 5 matching bases. The CDR3 DNA sequence: TGTGCCAGCAGCCAAGGATCAGGGATAGGCTATGGCTACACCTTC. Translating it yields CASSQGSGIGYGYTF.